The 26 T cell receptor beta chains presented below share a single source sample, sequenced in a study of regulatory T cells in long-lasting Graves disease. Investigators prepared the TCR beta libraries by applying iRepertoire HTBI primers and Arm-PCR of CDR3 regions. TCRdb ran MiXCR on the multiplex PCR reads and lists one entry per CDR3 protein. The sample yields roughly 360,000 distinct CDR3 sequences, roughly 25% seen once. Time point given: persistent/refractory GD, antithyroid drugs over 5 years with positive TRAb. RNA extracted from PBMCs served as the sequencing template. Sequencing was performed on peripheral blood mononuclear cells (PBMCs), taken when the disease was refractory, from a patient treated with antithyroid drugs. The receptors were gathered from a woman in her thirties or forties with Graves disease.

Only a few counts were recorded for this clonotype. The V and J genes are TRBV27 and TRBJ1-2; the match to TRBD1 covers 10 bases. This CDR3 region has 13 residues. Losses at the gene ends were 6 bases for V and 7 bases for J; bases not matched to a gene: 5. Germline values: CDR1 MNHEY, CDR2 SMNVEV (reference sequence). The CDR3 nucleotides are TGTGCCAGCAGCACGGGGACAGGGGCTGGCTACACCTTC. Encoded protein: CASSTGTGAGYTF.

This clonotype was picked up a small number of times. V is TRBV27 and J is TRBJ2-5; maybe TRBD2 (6 bases). Germline V CDR1 and CDR2: MNHEY, SMNVEV (reference sequence). The V end was cut by 0 bases, the J end by 2 bases, with 16 bases between. This CDR3 is 17 amino acids long. The CDR3 loop is CASSLSWRVAGQETQYF. CDR3 sequence (DNA): TGTGCCAGCAGTTTATCGTGGCGGGTGGCGGGACAAGAGACCCAGTACTTC.

Of note for this clonotype: This clone may be a read error of a much larger clone one base away. CDR3 region: CASSETHRAQYF. CDR3 bases: TGTGCCAGCAGTGAGACCCACAGGGCCCAGTACTTC. V gene TRBV28 combines with J gene TRBJ2-5; D may be TRBD1 (6 bases). Trimming left V 5 bases short and J 9 bases short, with 13 bases between. The CDR3 consists of 12 residues. The V gene's germline CDR1 is MDHEN and CDR2 SYDVKM.

The genes are TRBV4-1 and TRBJ2-5; 8 bases agree with TRBD1. The CDR3 length is 12 residues. Germline CDR1 is MGHRA and CDR2 is YSYEKL. J lost 4 bases, V lost 5 bases, and 0 bases had no gene match. As DNA, the CDR3 is TGCGCCAGCAGCGGGACAGGAGAGACCCAGTACTTC. As protein: CASSGTGETQYF.

In its sample, this clonotype was seen many times. The V gene is TRBV7-2, the J gene TRBJ2-7; D gene ambiguous. With 5 bases removed from V and 0 bases from J, the gap between germline ends came to 11 bases. Germline CDR1 and CDR2: SGHTA and FQGNSA. The CDR3 totals 14 residues. The CDR3 here is CASSPRRFSYEQYF. The CDR3 coding sequence is TGTGCCAGCAGCCCCCGTCGCTTCTCCTACGAGCAGTACTTC.

This clonotype was detected many times. The rearrangement uses TRBV28 and TRBJ2-7, with 10 bases that match TRBD1. Trimming cost V 5 bases and J 1 base; bases outside gene matches: 5. The CDR3 consists of 15 residues. The germline gives CDR1 MDHEN, CDR2 SYDVKM. CDR3 coding DNA: TGTGCCAGCAGTCCAGAGGGACAGGGGTCCTACGAGCAGTACTTC. Translated: CASSPEGQGSYEQYF.

This clonotype has a count of ten or more. V and J are TRBV28 and TRBJ1-5; D is possibly TRBD1 (5 bases). There are 15 residues in the CDR3. Trimming pared 5 bases from V and 1 base from J, leaving 12 bases between. Per germline, CDR1 MDHEN and CDR2 SYDVKM. CDR3 region: CASSPGRVSNQPQHF. The CDR3 nucleotides are TGTGCCAGCAGTCCAGGGAGGGTCAGCAATCAGCCCCAGCATTTT.

The chain recombines TRBV5-1 with TRBJ2-1; TRBD2 matches 7 bases. CDR1 is SGHRS, CDR2 YFSETQ, per germline. The CDR3 is 14 residues long. Losses at the gene ends were 0 bases for V and 6 bases for J; bases not matched to a gene: 3. CDR3 sequence: CASSLGGEGNEQFF. The CDR3 nucleotides are TGCGCCAGCAGCTTGGGCGGGGAGGGCAATGAGCAGTTCTTC.

Points on this clonotype: Being one base from a much bigger clone, this may be a read error. This chain links TRBV12-3 or TRBV12-4 with TRBJ1-6; no reliable D call. The CDR3 totals 13 residues. Trimming pared 7 bases from V and 9 bases from J, leaving 13 bases between. The CDR3 DNA follows: TGTGCCAGCAATTTCCGGGGATTTTCACCCCTCCACTTT. This gives the protein CASNFRGFSPLHF.

This rearrangement joins TRBV20-1 to TRBJ2-2, with D possibly being TRBD1 (6 bases). The CDR3 loop spans 13 amino acids. CDR1 and CDR2 (germline): DFQATT, SNEGSKA (reference sequence). The ends were cut back, 5 bases at V and 5 bases at J, with 12 bases in the middle. CDR3 DNA sequence: TGCAGTGCTCCCCTACAGGGAACCGGGGAGCTGTTTTTT. Translating gives CSAPLQGTGELFF.

There are a few counts of this clonotype. The V and J genes are TRBV5-1 and TRBJ1-1; TRBD1 agrees at 9 bases. The CDR3 is 17 amino acids. CDR1 and CDR2 (germline): SGHRS, YFSETQ. Trimming took 4 bases from V and 6 from J; bases not matched to a gene: 16. The CDR3 nucleotides are TGCGCCAGCAGCCCGCGGGACAGGGAAGAATGGGCCCCTGAAGCTTTCTTT. It yields the protein CASSPRDREEWAPEAFF. The full variable domain, in which reference TRBV5-1 and TRBJ1-1 provide the parts outside the CDR3, is KAGVTQTPRYLIKTRGQQVTLSCSPISGHRSVSWYQQTPGQGLQFLFEYFSETQRNKGNFPGRFSGRQFSNSRSEMNVSTLELGDSALYLCASSPRDREEWAPEAFFGQGTRLTVV.

This clonotype was counted at least ten times. J is TRBJ2-7 and V is TRBV28; maybe TRBD1 (5 bases). This CDR3 has 13 amino acids. Germline CDR1 and CDR2: MDHEN and SYDVKM. The V gene lost 6 bases and the J gene lost 6 bases, with 15 bases spanning the gap. The CDR3 DNA follows: TGTGCCAGCAGCCCTATAGGGGTCAGCGAGCAGTACTTC. It is translated as CASSPIGVSEQYF. The full variable domain, with the rest looked up from reference TRBV28 and TRBJ2-7, is DVKVTQSSRYLVKRTGEKVFLECVQDMDHENMFWYRQDPGLGLRLIYFSYDVKMKEKGDIPEGYSVSREKKERFSLILESASTNQTSMYLCASSPIGVSEQYFGPGTRLTVT.

This clonotype was seen a few times. A much larger clone lies one base from this, so it may be a read error. The chain links TRBV27 to TRBJ1-5, with D perhaps TRBD1 (5 bases). The CDR3 runs 16 residues. Germline loops: CDR1 MNHEY, CDR2 SMNVEV (reference sequence). Deletions cut 2 bases from V and 7 bases from J, with 18 bases between. As DNA, the CDR3 is TGTGCCAGCAGTTTAAGGGGCAGTTTTAACGGCCAGCCCCAGCATTTT. Translating it yields CASSLRGSFNGQPQHF.

This chain joins TRBV7-9 and TRBJ2-5, with TRBD2 identical over 8 bases. The germline gives CDR1 SEHNR, CDR2 FQNEAQ (reference sequence). This CDR3 is 17 amino acids long. V shed 5 bases and J 1 base; nucleotides not matched to a gene: 12. The CDR3 region is CASSLLGGGRGQETQYF. The DNA of the CDR3 is TGTGCCAGCAGCCTGCTCGGGGGGGGAAGGGGCCAAGAGACCCAGTACTTC.

This clonotype occurred a few times. The V gene is TRBV6-5, the J gene TRBJ2-7; no reliable D call. Germline assignment: CDR1 MNHEY and CDR2 SVGAGI. The CDR3 length is 15 residues. The V end was cut by 0 bases, the J end by 3 bases, with 12 bases between. As DNA, the CDR3 is TGTGCCAGCAGTTACTCCCGGGCCTCCTTCTACGAGCAGTACTTC. It specifies CASSYSRASFYEQYF.

This clonotype was seen at least ten times. The rearrangement uses TRBV6-1 and TRBJ2-2; unclear D gene. The germline V gene encodes CDR1 MNHNS and CDR2 SASEGT. V lost 6 bases and J lost 6, with 11 bases in between. This CDR3 is 13 amino acids long. The chain's CDR3 is CASRPDTAGELFF. In nucleotides, the CDR3 is TGTGCCAGCAGGCCCGACACGGCCGGGGAGCTGTTTTTT.

This clonotype was detected a few times. The chain couples TRBV2 to TRBJ2-3, with 8 nucleotides matching TRBD1. CDR3 length: 15 residues. The J segment lost 4 bases and the V segment lost 5 bases, leaving 8 bases of the junction unmatched. Germline V lookup: CDR1 SNHLY, CDR2 FYNNEI. In nucleotides, the CDR3 is TGTGCCAGCAGTCCCTACCGGACAGGGTCAGATACGCAGTATTTT. It codes for CASSPYRTGSDTQYF.

Details on this clonotype: A read error is possible here, since a much larger clone lies one base away. This chain connects TRBV28 to TRBJ1-1, with TRBD1 as a possible D gene (6 bases). The CDR3 is 16 amino acids. Looked up from germline, CDR1 is MDHEN and CDR2 is SYDVKM. The CDR3 reads CASSLLVGQQGTGAFF. CDR3 coding DNA: TGTGCCAGCAGTTTATTGGTAGGCCAGCAGGGGACTGGAGCTTTCTTT.

This clonotype has only a few counts. The chain has TRBV28 and TRBJ2-1; D gene unclear. The V end was cut by 2 bases, the J end by 0 bases, with 11 bases between. Per germline, CDR1 MDHEN and CDR2 SYDVKM. The CDR3 sequence is 16 residues long. The CDR3, as DNA: TGTGCCAGCAGTTTAGGGCGCCTCCACTCCTACAATGAGCAGTTCTTC. Amino acid sequence: CASSLGRLHSYNEQFF.

This clonotype was picked up many times. The CDR3 loop reads CASTRGVAETGSYEQYF. The CDR3 nucleotides are TGTGCCAGCACTAGGGGGGTAGCGGAAACAGGTTCCTACGAGCAGTACTTC. This chain uses TRBV28 with TRBJ2-7; either TRBD1 or TRBD2 may supply D (6 bases each). Germline CDR1 reads MDHEN; CDR2 reads SYDVKM. This CDR3 is 17 amino acids long. Trimming removed 7 bases at V and 1 base at J, with 23 bases between.

The table lists this clonotype with many counts. J is TRBJ2-4 and V is TRBV2; D not resolved. Germline V lookup: CDR1 SNHLY, CDR2 FYNNEI. V lost 7 bases, J lost 7 bases, and 14 bases lay in between. The CDR3 runs 13 residues. CDR3 loop: CASTLVMGNIQYF. In nucleotides, the CDR3 is TGTGCCAGCACGCTCGTTATGGGTAACATTCAGTACTTC.

This clonotype showed up just a few times. The V and J genes are TRBV20-1 and TRBJ1-1, with D hard to call. CDR1 and CDR2 from the germline V gene are DFQATT and SNEGSKA (reference sequence). The V end was cut by 3 bases, the J end by 1 base, with 18 bases between. CDR3 length equals 16 residues. The CDR3 loop reads CSASLFLPWGNTEAFF. DNA for the CDR3: TGCAGTGCTAGTCTCTTCCTACCCTGGGGGAACACTGAAGCTTTCTTT.

The J gene is TRBJ2-7, the V gene TRBV29-1; D perhaps matches TRBD2 (5 bases). Trimming left V 7 bases short and J 4 bases short, with 20 bases between. Looked up from germline, CDR1 is SQVTM and CDR2 is ANQGSEA. The CDR3 totals 14 residues. CDR3 residues: CSAGLGDGVYEQYF. The CDR3 DNA is TGCAGCGCCGGTCTGGGAGACGGGGTTTACGAGCAGTACTTC.

The table lists this clonotype with many counts. V usage is TRBV12-3 or TRBV12-4 and J usage is TRBJ2-4; the D call may be TRBD1 or TRBD2 (5 bases each). The CDR3 length is 13 residues. Trimming took 6 bases from V and 10 from J, leaving 16 bases between them. The CDR3, as DNA: TGTGCCAGCAGCCCCGGGACCACTTGGATTCAGTACTTC. Translated, it gives CASSPGTTWIQYF.

V gene TRBV19 combines with J gene TRBJ2-2, with 8 bases identical to TRBD2. The V segment lost 3 bases and the J segment 10 bases; nucleotides outside the gene matches: 4. The CDR3 has 13 amino acids. CDR1 is LNHDA and CDR2 is SQIVND in the germline V gene (reference sequence). The CDR3 spells CASSITSGPELFF. In nucleotides, the CDR3 is TGTGCCAGTAGTATCACTAGCGGTCCGGAGCTGTTTTTT.

This clonotype was seen a handful of times. V usage is TRBV10-1 and J usage is TRBJ2-5, with D possibly TRBD1 on 6 matching bases. V lost 10 bases and J lost 4, with 19 bases in between. This CDR3 spans 14 amino acids. The V gene's germline CDR1 is WNHNN and CDR2 SYGVQD (reference sequence). CDR3 region: CATSARGLGETQYF. The CDR3 nucleotides are TGCGCCACCTCAGCCAGGGGTTTGGGAGAGACCCAGTACTTC.